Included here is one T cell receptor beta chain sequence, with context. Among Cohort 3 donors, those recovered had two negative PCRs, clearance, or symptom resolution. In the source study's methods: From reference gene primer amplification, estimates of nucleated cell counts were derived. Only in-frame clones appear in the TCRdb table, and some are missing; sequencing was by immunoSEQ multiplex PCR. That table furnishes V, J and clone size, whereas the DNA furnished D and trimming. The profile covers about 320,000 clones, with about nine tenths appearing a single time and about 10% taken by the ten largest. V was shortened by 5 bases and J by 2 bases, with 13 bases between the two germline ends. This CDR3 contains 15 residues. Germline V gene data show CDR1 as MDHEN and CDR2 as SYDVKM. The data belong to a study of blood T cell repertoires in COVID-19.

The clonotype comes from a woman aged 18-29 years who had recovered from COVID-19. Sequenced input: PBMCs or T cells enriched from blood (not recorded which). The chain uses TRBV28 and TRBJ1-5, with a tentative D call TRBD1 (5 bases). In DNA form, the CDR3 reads TGTGCCAGCAGTCTGGGGGGTTTGGGCAATCAGCCCCAGCATTTT. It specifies CASSLGGLGNQPQHF.